A selection of T cell receptor beta chains follows, all from one sample in a study of identical twins. TCRdb reanalysed the 5' RACE reads using MiXCR and keeps one entry per CDR3 protein. The sample has 500,000 to 650,000 distinct CDR3 sequences; about 22% are singletons. This sample also belongs to another study, concerning yellow fever vaccine responses in identical twins.

Sequencing was performed on CD4+ T cells sorted from blood. All receptors come from a young woman in good health. Both conserved end residues are part of each CDR3. D genes are given only for firm matches. Not every row has a clone size; where given, it reads once, few, many or a size class.

size,D,V,J,DNA,CDR3
NA,TRBD2,TRBV20-1,TRBJ2-7,TGCAGTGCTAGACTAGCGGGGTCGGAGGGAGAGCAGTACTTC,CSARLAGSEGEQYF
NA,TRBD2,TRBV3-1,TRBJ2-5,TGTGCCAGCAGTCCAGTAGCGGGGTACATTCAAGAGACCCAGTACTTC,CASSPVAGYIQETQYF
few,NA,TRBV7-2,TRBJ2-3,TGTGCCAGCAGCTTGGAGGGGGCCGGGGATACGCAGTATTTT,CASSLEGAGDTQYF
NA,TRBD1,TRBV29-1,TRBJ1-4,TGCAGCGTTCTAATAAGGAAACAGGGGGCAGAAGAAAAACTGTTTTTT,CSVLIRKQGAEEKLFF
NA,NA,TRBV12-3/TRBV12-4,TRBJ1-1,TGTGCCAGCAGCCCGCACAATGAAGCTTTCTTT,CASSPHNEAFF
few,NA,TRBV5-6,TRBJ2-1,TGTGCCAGCAGCTTGTTGGTAGCGGAAGACTACAATGAGCAGTTCTTC,CASSLLVAEDYNEQFF
few,TRBD1,TRBV5-1,TRBJ1-1,TGCGCCAGCAGCCCGACAGGGCGACCCATGAACACTGAAGCTTTCTTT,CASSPTGRPMNTEAFF
few,NA,TRBV4-1,TRBJ2-7,TGCGCCAGCAGCCCCCCTGGACAAGCCGAGCAGTACTTC,CASSPPGQAEQYF
NA,TRBD1,TRBV12-3/TRBV12-4,TRBJ2-2,TGTGCCAGCAGTCCCACAGGGGCGCAGGGTACCGGGGAGCTGTTTTTT,CASSPTGAQGTGELFF
NA,NA,TRBV5-1,TRBJ1-5,TGCGCCAGCAGACCTGACCCCAGCAATCAGCCCCAGCATTTT,CASRPDPSNQPQHF
NA,NA,TRBV19,TRBJ1-2,TGTGCCAGTAGAAGGAAGAACTCCGTGGACTATGGCTACACCTTC,CASRRKNSVDYGYTF
NA,TRBD1,TRBV2,TRBJ1-5,TGTGCCAGCAGTGAACAGGGGGCCGGCAATCAGCCCCAGCATTTT,CASSEQGAGNQPQHF
NA,NA,TRBV21-1,TRBJ2-1,TGTGCCAGCATAGAAGGAGCCCGACTCCCAGTTAGCTCCTACAATGAGCAGTTCTTC,CASIEGARLPVSSYNEQFF
few,TRBD1,TRBV28,TRBJ2-1,TGTGCCAGCAGGCCGGACAGGTATCCCTACAATGAGCAGTTCTTC,CASRPDRYPYNEQFF
few,NA,TRBV2,TRBJ1-5,TGTGCCAGCAGTGAGCGGGGCATGGGAAATCAGCCCCAGCATTTT,CASSERGMGNQPQHF
few,TRBD1,TRBV4-1,TRBJ1-2,TGCGCCAGCAGCCAAGTTTCCGGGACAGGACCCTATGGCTACACCTTC,CASSQVSGTGPYGYTF
NA,NA,TRBV25-1,TRBJ1-1,TGTGCCACCTCAGGGGCTCCTTTGGACACTGAAGCTTTCTTT,CATSGAPLDTEAFF
NA,TRBD2,TRBV10-3,TRBJ2-7,TGTGCCATCAGTGAGTCTACTAGCGGGAGCTACGAGCAGTACTTC,CAISESTSGSYEQYF
NA,TRBD1,TRBV19,TRBJ1-1,TGTGCCAGTAGAGTGAGGACAGGGACCGGTTTTGCTACTGAAGCTTTCTTT,CASRVRTGTGFATEAFF
NA,NA,TRBV11-3,TRBJ2-5,TGTGCCAGCAGCGCCACGGAGGGGATCCAAGAGACCCAGTACTTC,CASSATEGIQETQYF
NA,NA,TRBV5-1,TRBJ2-7,TGCGCCAGCAGCTTGTCTGGGCAAACCTACGAGCAGTACTTC,CASSLSGQTYEQYF
NA,TRBD2,TRBV20-1,TRBJ2-7,TGCAGTGCTAGACTTTTACTAGCGGGGTTCTACGAGCAGTACTTC,CSARLLLAGFYEQYF
NA,NA,TRBV6-5,TRBJ2-2,TGTGCCAGCAGTTACTCGTTTGGGGGCACCGGGGAGCTGTTTTTT,CASSYSFGGTGELFF
NA,TRBD2,TRBV24-1,TRBJ2-3,TGTGCCACCAGTGATTTAACGCGGGGGAACACAGATACGCAGTATTTT,CATSDLTRGNTDTQYF
NA,TRBD2,TRBV19,TRBJ2-3,TGTGCCAGTAGTATAGATCGACTAGCGGGGACAGATACGCAGTATTTT,CASSIDRLAGTDTQYF
few,NA,TRBV2,TRBJ2-1,TGTGCCAGCAGGGACGAATTGACAAGGGTTGTCAATGAGCAGTTCTTC,CASRDELTRVVNEQFF
NA,NA,TRBV29-1,TRBJ2-1,TGCAGCGTCTCTAGGTCCTCCTACAATGAGCAGTTCTTC,CSVSRSSYNEQFF
NA,TRBD1,TRBV28,TRBJ2-7,TGTGCCAGCAACCGGTCCGGGACAGGGTTCGAGCAGTACTTC,CASNRSGTGFEQYF
NA,TRBD2,TRBV7-9,TRBJ2-3,TGTGCCAGCAGCTGGGCTAGCGGGTTAGATACGCAGTATTTT,CASSWASGLDTQYF
few,TRBD1,TRBV9,TRBJ1-1,TGTGCCAGCACCCAGGGGGCGTTTGGGGTCACTGAAGCTTTCTTT,CASTQGAFGVTEAFF
few,NA,TRBV6-1,TRBJ2-4,TGTGCCAGCAGGGGGGGTCCCGGGGCCAAAAACATTCAGTACTTC,CASRGGPGAKNIQYF
NA,NA,TRBV28,TRBJ1-4,TGTGCCAGCAGGACAGCTAGGGAAAAACTGTTTTTT,CASRTAREKLFF
NA,NA,TRBV28,TRBJ1-1,TGTGCCAGCAGTTTACCTATCGGCGGAGCAAACACTGAAGCTTTCTTT,CASSLPIGGANTEAFF
few,NA,TRBV28,TRBJ2-1,TGTGCCAGCATAGGACAGATCGGGTACAATGAGCAGTTCTTC,CASIGQIGYNEQFF
NA,NA,TRBV3-1,TRBJ2-3,TGTGCCAGCAGCCGTCACGGGGATACGCAGTATTTT,CASSRHGDTQYF
NA,TRBD1,TRBV6-5,TRBJ2-7,TGTGCCAGCAGTTACAATGACAGGGAGTACTACGAGCAGTACTTC,CASSYNDREYYEQYF
NA,TRBD1,TRBV24-1,TRBJ2-5,TGTGCCACCAGTGATTTGCGCCCCGGGACAGGGGATGAGACCCAGTACTTC,CATSDLRPGTGDETQYF
NA,NA,TRBV3-1,TRBJ2-1,TGTGCCAGCAGCCGCGCTACTAATGAGCAGTTCTTC,CASSRATNEQFF
NA,NA,TRBV20-1,TRBJ2-3,TGCAGTATACGGGAGAATACAGATACGCAGTATTTT,CSIRENTDTQYF
NA,TRBD2,TRBV24-1,TRBJ2-1,TGTGCCACCAGTGATAACCTAGCGGGAGGGATTCTCAATGAGCAGTTCTTC,CATSDNLAGGILNEQFF
few,TRBD1,TRBV20-1,TRBJ1-3,TGCAGTGCCACACCGGGACAGGGGGCTTCTTCTGGAAACACCATATATTTT,CSATPGQGASSGNTIYF
NA,TRBD1,TRBV12-3/TRBV12-4,TRBJ1-1,TGTGCCAGCAGTTTCGGACAGGGACGAGACACTGAAGCTTTCTTT,CASSFGQGRDTEAFF
NA,NA,TRBV5-1,TRBJ2-7,TGCGCCAGCCGGCCTCGGGGGAACTCCTACGAGCAGTACTTC,CASRPRGNSYEQYF
NA,TRBD1,TRBV18,TRBJ2-1,TGTGCCAGCTCACCGACAGGGAACCCCGGTGAGCAGTTCTTC,CASSPTGNPGEQFF
NA,TRBD2,TRBV12-3/TRBV12-4,TRBJ2-5,TGTGCCAGCAGTTTCGGGGGGTCACGACAAGAGACCCAGTACTTC,CASSFGGSRQETQYF
many,NA,TRBV5-6,TRBJ2-1,TGTGCCAGCAGCTTGGTCCGACGTGAGCAGTTCTTC,CASSLVRREQFF
NA,NA,TRBV4-1,TRBJ1-2,TGCGCCAGCAGCCAGGACCCAGGGCCGCGCTATGGCTACACCTTC,CASSQDPGPRYGYTF
NA,TRBD1,TRBV12-3/TRBV12-4,TRBJ2-1,TGTGCCAGCAGTACGGGACAGGCCAAAATACACAATGAGCAGTTCTTC,CASSTGQAKIHNEQFF
few,NA,TRBV28,TRBJ2-5,TGTGCCAGCAGCCGCCCGGCCCTCCAAGAGACCCAGTACTTC,CASSRPALQETQYF
many,NA,TRBV4-1,TRBJ2-4,TGCGCCAGCAGCCAAGAAAACATTCAGTACTTC,CASSQENIQYF
NA,NA,TRBV20-1,TRBJ2-7,TGCAGTGCTAGAGATTCCCGGACAGACTACGAGCAGTACTTC,CSARDSRTDYEQYF
NA,TRBD2,TRBV6-1,TRBJ2-1,TGTGCCAGCGTCCAGGGATTTGGCGGGAGAAGCGATGAGCAGTTCTTC,CASVQGFGGRSDEQFF
NA,NA,TRBV24-1,TRBJ2-1,TGTGCCACCAGTGTCATGACAGGCTCCTACAATGAGCAGTTCTTC,CATSVMTGSYNEQFF
few,NA,TRBV12-3/TRBV12-4,TRBJ2-4,TGTGCCAGCACCTGGACATTCGCCAAAAACATTCAGTACTTC,CASTWTFAKNIQYF
few,NA,TRBV3-1,TRBJ2-7,TGTGCCAGCAGCCCTCCTGGGAACTCCTACGAGCAGTACTTC,CASSPPGNSYEQYF